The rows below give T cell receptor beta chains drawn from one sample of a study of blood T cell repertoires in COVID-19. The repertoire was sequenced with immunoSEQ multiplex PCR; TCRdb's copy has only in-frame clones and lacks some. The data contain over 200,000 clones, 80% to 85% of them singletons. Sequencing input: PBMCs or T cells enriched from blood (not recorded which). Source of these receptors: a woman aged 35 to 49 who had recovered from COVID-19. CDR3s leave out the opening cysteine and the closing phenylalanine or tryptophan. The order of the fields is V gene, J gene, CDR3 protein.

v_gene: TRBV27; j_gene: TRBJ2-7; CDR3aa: ASSDSLYEQY
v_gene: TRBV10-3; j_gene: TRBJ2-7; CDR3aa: AISGGQGDYEQY
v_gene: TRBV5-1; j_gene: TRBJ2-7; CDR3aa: ASTRTGPGEQY
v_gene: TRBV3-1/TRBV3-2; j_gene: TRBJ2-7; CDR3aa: ASSHSPNEQY
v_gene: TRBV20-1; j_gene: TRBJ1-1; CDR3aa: SARGGEVAF
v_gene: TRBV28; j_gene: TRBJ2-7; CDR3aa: ASSLLLGQGSYEQY
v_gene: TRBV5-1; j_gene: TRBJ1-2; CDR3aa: ASSLGLGSNYGYT
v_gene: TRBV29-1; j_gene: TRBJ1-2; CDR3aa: SVARGGDGYT
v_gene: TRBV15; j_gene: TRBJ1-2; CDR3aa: ATSKTGTVNYGYT
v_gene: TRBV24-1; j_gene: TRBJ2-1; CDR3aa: ATSDFPPRTSGRSGEQF
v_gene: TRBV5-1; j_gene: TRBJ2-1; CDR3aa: ASSWVPGQGFEQF
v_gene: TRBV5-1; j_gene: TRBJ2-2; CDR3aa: ASSLEDINTGELF
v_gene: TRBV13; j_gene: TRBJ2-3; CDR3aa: ASSFSLGREVDTQY
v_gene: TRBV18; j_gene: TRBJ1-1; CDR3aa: ASSPAGYLNTEAF
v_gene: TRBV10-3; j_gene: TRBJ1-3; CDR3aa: AIRQDLGNTIY
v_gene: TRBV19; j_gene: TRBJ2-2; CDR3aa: ATKGQGRDTGELF
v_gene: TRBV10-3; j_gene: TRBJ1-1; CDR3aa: AISAVDRQNTEAF
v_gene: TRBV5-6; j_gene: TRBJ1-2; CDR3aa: ASSLRRPYYGYT
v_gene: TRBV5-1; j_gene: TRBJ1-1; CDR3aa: ASSLGGSGTEAF
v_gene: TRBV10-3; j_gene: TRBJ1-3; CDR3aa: AIRGDSGNTIY
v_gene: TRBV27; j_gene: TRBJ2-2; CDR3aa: ASSLVGLAGGELF
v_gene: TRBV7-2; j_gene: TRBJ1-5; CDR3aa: ASSFLGAQPQH
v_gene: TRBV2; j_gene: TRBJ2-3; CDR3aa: ASSQGSSTDTQY
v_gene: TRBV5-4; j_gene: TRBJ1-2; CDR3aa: ASSFRDSNYGYT
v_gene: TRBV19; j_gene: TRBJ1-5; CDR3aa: ASSIGTISNQPQH
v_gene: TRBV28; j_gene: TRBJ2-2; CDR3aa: ASSFAGLPNTGELF
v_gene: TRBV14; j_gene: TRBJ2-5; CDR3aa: ASSRGWETQY
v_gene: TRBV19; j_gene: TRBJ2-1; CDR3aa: ASSMGRGGNNEQF
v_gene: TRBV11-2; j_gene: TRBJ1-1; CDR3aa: ASSQRPGNTEAF
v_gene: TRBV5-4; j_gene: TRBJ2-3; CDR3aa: ASSLKQGALTDTQY
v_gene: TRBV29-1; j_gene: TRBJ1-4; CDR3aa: SAGQGVGANEKLF
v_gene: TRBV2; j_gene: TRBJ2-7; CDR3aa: ASSEFATGGGGSYEQY
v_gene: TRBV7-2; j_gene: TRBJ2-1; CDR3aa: ANSRGSASYNEQF
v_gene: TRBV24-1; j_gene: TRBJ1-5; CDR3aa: ATSEGVWGNQPQH
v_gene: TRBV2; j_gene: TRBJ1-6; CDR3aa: ASKSRGGGSPLH
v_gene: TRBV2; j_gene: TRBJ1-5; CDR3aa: ASRDGEEGNQPQH
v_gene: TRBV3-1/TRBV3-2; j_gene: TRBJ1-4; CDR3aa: ASSQGQRGTNEKLF
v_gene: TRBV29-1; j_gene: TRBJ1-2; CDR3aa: SVSREYGYT
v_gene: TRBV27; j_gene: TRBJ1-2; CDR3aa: ASSLGQGQAYGYT
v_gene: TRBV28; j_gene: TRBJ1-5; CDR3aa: ASSLRRGRGGDQPQH
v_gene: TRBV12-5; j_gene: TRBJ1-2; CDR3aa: ASGLWQGYGYT
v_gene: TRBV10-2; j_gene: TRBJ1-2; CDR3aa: ASSDELGAFRGYT
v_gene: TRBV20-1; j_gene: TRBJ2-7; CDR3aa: SASSGSYAEQY
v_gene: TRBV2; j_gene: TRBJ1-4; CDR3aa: ASSVQGKATNEKLF
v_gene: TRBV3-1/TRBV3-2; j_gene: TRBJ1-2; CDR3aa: ASSQPGTGYGYT
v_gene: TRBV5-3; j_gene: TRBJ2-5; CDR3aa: ARSFDLAGEGETQY
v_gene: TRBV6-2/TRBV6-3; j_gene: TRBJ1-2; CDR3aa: ASSYSGQGGT